These T cell receptor beta chains were read from a single sample in a study of shared clonotypes between healthy human individuals. Using immunoSEQ multiplex PCR, the repertoire was profiled, and TCRdb retains in-frame clones only, with some absent. The data hold 550,000 to 850,000 clones, with 55% to 75% observed a single time. Sequenced sample: memory CD4+ T cells sorted from blood. The receptor set was obtained from a young woman in good health. Both conserved end residues are part of each CDR3. The D gene is left open where the match is weak. The size of a clone is reported for some rows only, either as once, few or many, or as a class for expanded clones.

v_gene	d_gene	abundance	j_gene	CDR3aa	CDR3nt
TRBV19	-	-	TRBJ1-2	CASSIAQNLNYGYTF	TGTGCCAGTAGTATAGCCCAGAATCTTAACTATGGCTACACCTTC
TRBV11-3	-	-	TRBJ2-1	CASSPTKYNEQFF	TGTGCCAGCAGCCCGACCAAATACAATGAGCAGTTCTTC
TRBV28	-	-	TRBJ2-2	CASRRAVTGELFF	TGTGCCAGCCGACGAGCGGTCACCGGGGAGCTGTTTTTT
TRBV7-2	-	once	TRBJ1-2	CASSLEVGQGLYGYTF	TGTGCCAGCAGCTTAGAAGTAGGGCAGGGCCTCTATGGCTACACCTTC
TRBV28	TRBD1	-	TRBJ1-2	CASSFLGTGANYGYTF	TGTGCCAGCAGTTTTCTCGGGACAGGGGCTAACTATGGCTACACCTTC
TRBV4-1	-	-	TRBJ1-6	CASSQVHLVSPLHF	TGCGCCAGCAGCCAAGTACACCTTGTTTCACCCCTCCACTTT
TRBV6-1	-	-	TRBJ1-2	CASSASPRDYGYTF	TGTGCCAGCAGTGCATCTCCTCGGGACTATGGCTACACCTTC
TRBV27	TRBD1	-	TRBJ2-5	CASSSRRQGKETQYF	TGTGCTAGCAGTTCCCGTAGACAGGGCAAAGAGACCCAGTACTTC
TRBV5-1	TRBD1	-	TRBJ2-7	CASSRGQGAYEQYF	TGCGCCAGCAGCCGGGGACAGGGGGCTTACGAGCAGTACTTC
TRBV28	-	few	TRBJ1-1	CASSFQFGSEAFF	TGTGCCAGCAGTTTTCAGTTCGGGTCTGAAGCTTTCTTT
TRBV5-1	-	-	TRBJ1-4	CASSFGEGGKLFF	TGCGCCAGCAGCTTCGGTGAAGGGGGAAAACTGTTTTTT